The rows below give T cell receptor beta chains drawn from one sample of a study of Graves' ophthalmopathy and Graves' hyperthyroidism. TCRdb itself ran the multiplex PCR reads through MiXCR, one entry per CDR3 protein. The data contain 900,000 to 1,200,000 distinct CDR3 sequences, about 40% of them singletons. Input material: peripheral blood or thyroid tissue (not recorded which). The receptor source for this set is an adult man with Graves' hyperthyroidism. The CDR3 runs from the conserved cysteine through the conserved F or W. A D gene is named only where the DNA matches it firmly. Clone size is given for some rows only: seen once, a few or many times, or a class if the clone is expanded.

size: few
D: TRBD2
V: TRBV7-2
J: TRBJ2-7
length: 15
DNA: TGTGCCAGCAGTTTTGGGGGGGGATTATCCTACGAGCAGTACTTC
CDR3: CASSFGGGLSYEQYF

size: .
D: .
V: TRBV15
J: TRBJ1-1
length: 16
DNA: TGTGCCGCCAGTCGAGGTCGGAGTCTTGAAGGGGCTGGAGCTTTCTTT
CDR3: CAASRGRSLEGAGAFF

size: many
D: TRBD1
V: TRBV10-3
J: TRBJ2-7
length: 16
DNA: TGTGCCATCAGTGAGTCGCTTAGGGGACAGGGCTACGAGCAGTACTTC
CDR3: CAISESLRGQGYEQYF

size: few
D: TRBD1
V: TRBV11-2
J: TRBJ1-2
length: 14
DNA: TGTGCCAGCAGTTTACCCGGGACAGCCTATGGCTACACCTTC
CDR3: CASSLPGTAYGYTF

size: many
D: TRBD1
V: TRBV2
J: TRBJ1-4
length: 14
DNA: TGTGCCAGCAGTGCGGCAGGGGGATATGAAAAACTGTTTTTT
CDR3: CASSAAGGYEKLFF

size: many
D: .
V: TRBV25-1
J: TRBJ2-3
length: 13
DNA: TGTGCCAGCAGTGAATTTAAATCGGATACGCAGTATTTT
CDR3: CASSEFKSDTQYF

size: .
D: TRBD1
V: TRBV11-1
J: TRBJ1-5
length: 16
DNA: TGTGCCAGCAGTTGGGACAGTGGGGTACGAAATCAGCCCCAGCATTTT
CDR3: CASSWDSGVRNQPQHF

size: .
D: .
V: TRBV5-1
J: TRBJ1-5
length: 14
DNA: TGCGCCAGCAGCTCCGGGGATTACAAGGGGCCCCAGCATTTT
CDR3: CASSSGDYKGPQHF

size: .
D: .
V: TRBV10-3
J: TRBJ1-1
length: 10
DNA: TGTGCCCGGGTTGGCACTGAAGCTTTCTTT
CDR3: CARVGTEAFF

size: .
D: .
V: TRBV7-6
J: TRBJ2-6
length: 9
DNA: TGTGCCAGCAGCTTCCTCCGGACTTTC
CDR3: CASSFLRTF

size: few
D: TRBD1
V: TRBV9
J: TRBJ1-2
length: 16
DNA: TGTGCCAGCAGCGTATTCTCGACAGGGGGGCCTTATGGCTACACCTTC
CDR3: CASSVFSTGGPYGYTF